This T cell receptor (beta chain) was sequenced in a study of monozygotic twins with inflammatory bowel disease. A note on this clonotype: The antigen is undetermined.

Using the 5' RACE reads, TCRdb records one entry per CDR3 protein without DNA. The specimen's table records around 99,000 distinct CDR3 sequences. Each donor supplied roughly 2.5 ml of blood. Per the germline V gene, CDR1 is LNHDA and CDR2 is SQIVND (reference sequence). The CDR3 sequence is 13 residues long. General study results and limits: Patient-to-patient differences in immunosuppressive treatment may have added variability to the repertoires.

The sequenced sample consisted of blood. The sequence came from a human donor with ulcerative colitis or Crohn's disease, or a healthy co-twin of an affected twin (not recorded which). V usage is TRBV19 and J usage is TRBJ1-1. The CDR3 loop is CASSPSPMAEAFF.